The 27 T cell receptor beta chains given below trace back to one sample, sequenced in a study of blood T cells in healthy people across ages. Sample-barcoded 5' priming and a J-beta primer mix drove a second PCR of roughly 6 to 12 cycles. Each CDR3 protein is one row after TCRdb ran MiXCR on the 5' RACE reads. Of 1 million or so distinct CDR3 sequences in the sample, approximately 25% are singletons; the top ten hold approximately 0.75%. These data were likewise used in another study, on T cells of mothers and their children.

The sample taken for sequencing was blood. The receptors stem from a girl aged 2 to 10 in good health.

This sequence joins TRBV12-5 and TRBJ2-1; TRBD1 aligns across 9 bases. Per germline, CDR1 LGHNT and CDR2 FRNRAP. CDR3 size: 15 residues. Losses at the gene ends were 4 bases for V and 10 bases for J; bases not matched to a gene: 11. The CDR3 DNA sequence: TGTGCTAGTGGTTCAGGGACAGGGTACCTGGGCGAGCAGTTCTTC. Translating it yields CASGSGTGYLGEQFF.

Many counts were recorded for this clonotype. One end of the junction varies from germline; a read error may be responsible. The V call is TRBV7-8, the J call TRBJ1-1; D ambiguous. Germline V CDR1 and CDR2: SGHVS, FQNEAQ. The CDR3 contains 14 residues. The chain's CDR3 is CASSLVRMNTEAFF. CDR3 nucleotide sequence: TGTGCCAGCAGCTTAGTACGGATGAACACCGAAGCTTTCTTT.

V gene TRBV6-9 combines with J gene TRBJ2-3; D is unclear. The CDR3 covers 16 residues. Germline V gives CDR1 MNHGY, CDR2 SVAAGI. Trimming took off 4 bases at V and 6 bases at J, with 20 bases between the two ends. CDR3: CASSCASDRPPDTQYF. The CDR3 DNA reads as TGTGCCAGCAGTTGTGCGTCCGATCGCCCCCCGGATACGCAGTATTTT.

The V call is TRBV20-1, the J call TRBJ1-1; D call uncertain. Germline V lookup: CDR1 DFQATT, CDR2 SNEGSKA (reference sequence). CDR3 length: 13 residues. V lost 0 bases and J 8 bases, leaving 13 bases between the germline ends. CDR3 sequence: CSARDRRAGEAFF. The CDR3 DNA reads as TGCAGTGCTAGAGATCGACGCGCCGGGGAAGCTTTCTTT.

The V call is TRBV6-5, the J call TRBJ1-5, with TRBD1 matching over 10 bases. Germline V gene lookup returns CDR1 MNHEY and CDR2 SVGAGI. The CDR3 covers 15 residues. Trimming at V came to 6 bases and at J to 4 bases, leaving 6 bases not matched to a gene. The CDR3 spells CASRLSGQGNQPQHF. Here the CDR3 DNA reads TGTGCCAGCAGACTTTCGGGACAGGGGAATCAGCCCCAGCATTTT.

This clonotype was picked up a small number of times. The rearrangement joins TRBV27 to TRBJ2-7, with unresolved D. Germline assignment: CDR1 MNHEY and CDR2 SMNVEV (reference sequence). V was pared by 3 bases and J by 5 bases, with 11 bases between. The CDR3 consists of 13 residues. The CDR3 region is CASSFELGNEQYF. As DNA, the CDR3 is TGTGCCAGCAGTTTTGAGTTGGGGAACGAGCAGTACTTC.

This clonotype was recorded a few times. The rearrangement uses TRBV4-2 and TRBJ2-5; a weak D match, TRBD2 (5 bases). Germline V gene sequence: CDR1 LGHNA, CDR2 YNFKEQ. The CDR3 extends over 15 amino acids. The V end lost 3 bases, the J end lost 2 bases, and 13 bases lay between the germline ends. CDR3 sequence (DNA): TGTGCCAGCAGCCAGGACTTGGGGAGACAAGAGACCCAGTACTTC. Translating gives CASSQDLGRQETQYF.

The chain links TRBV29-1 to TRBJ1-4; D is undetermined. The germline CDR1 and CDR2 sequences are SQVTM and ANQGSEA. Trimming cost V 5 bases and J 7 bases, with 17 bases left between them. This CDR3 has 14 residues. The CDR3 here is CSVFVPVEGEKLFF. In nucleotides, the CDR3 is TGCAGCGTTTTTGTTCCGGTAGAGGGTGAAAAACTGTTTTTT.

A remark on this clonotype: Sequence at one end of the junction differs from germline and may be a read error. V and J are TRBV29-1 and TRBJ1-5; no clear D. The CDR3 is 13 amino acids. Germline V gene sequence: CDR1 SQVTM, CDR2 ANQGSEA. Here the CDR3 DNA reads TGCAGCGTTGTGATCCAGTCGGATCAGCCCCCGCATTTT. Amino acids: CSVVIQSDQPPHF.

The chain employs TRBV6-5 and TRBJ2-1; D ambiguous. Germline V gives CDR1 MNHEY, CDR2 SVGAGI. This CDR3 is built from 14 residues. Trimming took off 2 bases at V and 3 bases at J, with 8 bases between the two ends. CDR3 DNA sequence: TGTGCCAGCAGTTACAAGGACGGCTACAATGAGCAGTTCTTC. Translating gives CASSYKDGYNEQFF.

J is TRBJ2-1 and V is TRBV10-3; possibly TRBD2 for D (6 bases). The CDR3 is made up of 11 amino acids. CDR1 is ENHRY, CDR2 SYGVKD, per germline. V was pared by 4 bases and J by 10 bases, with 8 bases between. The CDR3 loop reads CAISGREEQFF. CDR3 DNA sequence: TGTGCCATCAGTGGGAGGGAAGAGCAGTTCTTC.

The chain couples TRBV28 to TRBJ2-7; 9 bases map to TRBD1. J was trimmed by 0 bases and V by 3 bases; bases with no gene match: 9. This CDR3 contains 17 residues. Germline V gene lookup returns CDR1 MDHEN and CDR2 SYDVKM. CDR3 residues: CASSLDRGFRSSYEQYF. The CDR3 nucleotides are TGTGCCAGCAGTTTGGACAGGGGATTTAGGAGCTCCTACGAGCAGTACTTC.

On this clonotype itself: It may be a read error: a sequence one base away is much more abundant. The rearrangement joins TRBV28 to TRBJ1-5; D call uncertain. The CDR3 has 14 residues. CDR1 and CDR2 (germline): MDHEN, SYDVKM. The germline V and J ends were trimmed by 4 bases and 1 base, with 8 bases remaining between them. The CDR3, as DNA: TGTGCCAGCAGTTCCAGGATCAGCAATCAGCCCCAGCATTTT. Encoded protein: CASSSRISNQPQHF.

The chain couples TRBV14 to TRBJ2-3; D possibly corresponds to TRBD2 (7 bases). CDR1 SGHDN and CDR2 FVKESK come from the germline V gene. V was trimmed by 2 bases and J by 0 bases, leaving 12 bases between them. This CDR3 is 16 amino acids long. CDR3 amino acids: CASSQLGGASTDTQYF. The DNA for the CDR3 is TGTGCCAGCAGCCAACTAGGGGGGGCTAGCACAGATACGCAGTATTTT.

This clonotype came up a few times. The chain couples TRBV27 to TRBJ2-1; the match to TRBD2 covers 8 bases. The J call is uncertain, as TRBJ2-7 better fits the DNA end. Germline CDR1 MNHEY, CDR2 SMNVEV (reference sequence). The CDR3 runs to 15 residues. For the CDR3, the DNA is TGTGCCAGCAGTTCTCAGCGGGAGTTCGGCTACGAGCAGTACTTC. It translates to CASSSQREFGYEQYF.

The gene calls are TRBV19 and TRBJ1-1; possible D gene TRBD1, 5 bases. V was pared by 2 bases and J by 0 bases, with 10 bases between. This CDR3 region has 15 residues. CDR1 and CDR2 from the germline V gene are LNHDA and SQIVND (reference sequence). CDR3 residues: CASSISGAVNTEAFF. DNA for the CDR3: TGTGCCAGTAGTATATCCGGGGCCGTGAACACTGAAGCTTTCTTT.

The DNA of the CDR3 is TGTGCCAGCTCACCCTCTGAGGGGGGGGAGTACTTC. It codes for CASSPSEGGEYF. This chain joins TRBV18 and TRBJ2-4; a possible D gene is TRBD2 (7 bases). Per the germline V gene, CDR1 is KGHSH and CDR2 is LQKENI. The CDR3 is made up of 12 amino acids. Trimming stripped 3 bases from V and 14 bases from J, with 14 bases between. The variable domain in full, with the rest retrieved from reference TRBV18 and TRBJ2-4, is NAGVMQNPRHLVRRRGQEARLRCSPMKGHSHVYWYRQLPEEGLKFMVYLQKENIIDESGMPKERFSAEFPKEGPSILRIQQVVRGDSAAYFCASSPSEGGEYFGAGTRLSVL.

J is TRBJ2-1 and V is TRBV14, with unresolved D. The CDR3 sequence is 15 residues long. V was clipped by 0 bases and J by 6 bases, with 12 bases between them. CDR1 is SGHDN and CDR2 is FVKESK in the germline V gene. As DNA, the CDR3 is TGTGCCAGCAGCCAAGATCGGAATTGGCCCAATGAGCAGTTCTTC. Protein: CASSQDRNWPNEQFF.

This chain connects TRBV7-2 to TRBJ2-3; 12 bases align to TRBD2. CDR3 length: 17 residues. The germline V gene encodes CDR1 SGHTA and CDR2 FQGNSA. The V gene end was trimmed by 5 bases and the J gene end by 2 bases; junction bases not matched to a gene: 8. The CDR3 reads CASSRLLAGGYTDTQYF. The CDR3 region has the DNA TGTGCCAGCAGCCGGTTACTAGCGGGAGGCTACACAGATACGCAGTATTTT. Combining the CDR3 with reference TRBV7-2 and TRBJ2-3 gives the whole variable domain GAGVSQSPSNKVTEKGKDVELRCDPISGHTALYWYRQSLGQGLEFLIYFQGNSAPDKSGLPSDRFSAERTGGSVSTLTIQRTQQEDSAVYLCASSRLLAGGYTDTQYFGPGTRLTVL.

This clonotype showed up many times. The chain's CDR3 is CASSEWAGGADIQYF. DNA of the CDR3: TGTGCCAGCAGTGAATGGGCAGGGGGCGCGGACATTCAGTACTTC. The chain uses TRBV6-1 and TRBJ2-4, with 8 bases fitting TRBD1. V shed 2 bases and J 8 bases; nucleotides not matched to a gene: 8. The CDR3 has 15 amino acids. From germline, CDR1 is MNHNS and CDR2 SASEGT.

The V and J genes are TRBV7-8 and TRBJ2-3; 7 bases align to TRBD1. Germline CDR1 and CDR2: SGHVS and FQNEAQ. The CDR3 length is 16 residues. With V trimmed by 5 bases and J by 2 bases, 10 bases remained unmatched. The CDR3 bases are TGTGCCAGCAGCCGCGGCGACAGGGTCGACACAGATACGCAGTATTTT. Its protein is CASSRGDRVDTDTQYF.

In its sample, this clonotype was seen once. V and J are TRBV11-2 and TRBJ2-7, with D perhaps TRBD1 or TRBD2 (5 bases each). Trimming cost V 2 bases and J 3 bases, with 14 bases left between them. Germline V gene lookup returns CDR1 SGHAT and CDR2 FQNNGV. The CDR3 is 15 amino acids. The CDR3 sequence is CASSLSRDVGYEQYF. For the CDR3, the DNA is TGTGCCAGCAGCTTAAGCCGGGACGTGGGCTACGAGCAGTACTTC.

CDR3 region: CSAVRGTTGELFF. The CDR3 DNA is TGCAGTGCTGTCCGGGGTACCACCGGGGAGCTGTTTTTT. This rearrangement joins TRBV20-1 to TRBJ2-2; perhaps TRBD2 as D (5 bases). V lost 5 bases and J lost 4, with 11 bases in between. The CDR3 runs to 13 residues. Germline lookup yields CDR1 DFQATT and CDR2 SNEGSKA (reference sequence).

This clonotype has a handful of counts. The CDR3: CASSPGVNYGYTF. DNA of the CDR3: TGCGCCAGCAGCCCCGGGGTTAACTATGGCTACACCTTC. J is TRBJ1-2 and V is TRBV4-3; unclear D gene. V gave up 4 bases and J gave up 1 base, with 7 bases separating them. Germline-derived CDR1 and CDR2 are LGHNA and YSLEER. The CDR3 has 13 residues.

The chain joins TRBV5-1 to TRBJ2-3, with 7 bases that match TRBD1. V lost 6 bases to trimming and J lost 13 bases; unmatched junction nucleotides: 8. The CDR3 is 11 residues long. Germline V gives CDR1 SGHRS, CDR2 YFSETQ. Here the CDR3 DNA reads TGCGCCAGCACACGACAGGGTGTAGAGTATTTT. Protein product: CASTRQGVEYF.

There are a few counts of this clonotype. This chain uses TRBV10-3 with TRBJ1-2, with 10 bases identical to TRBD1. The V gene end was trimmed by 3 bases and the J gene end by 8 bases; junction bases not matched to a gene: 9. The germline gives CDR1 ENHRY, CDR2 SYGVKD. CDR3 size: 15 residues. CDR3 sequence: CAISDPGTGEYGYTF. Here the CDR3 DNA reads TGTGCCATCAGTGACCCTGGGACAGGGGAATACGGCTACACCTTC.

The chain links TRBV10-3 to TRBJ2-7, with TRBD2 as a possible D gene (7 bases). Trimming removed 7 bases at V and 3 bases at J, with 16 bases between. The germline V gene encodes CDR1 ENHRY and CDR2 SYGVKD. The CDR3 spans 14 residues. The CDR3 sequence is CAITQGRDLYEQYF. For the CDR3, the DNA is TGTGCCATCACCCAGGGGAGGGACCTCTACGAGCAGTACTTC.